These T cell receptor beta chains were read from a single sample in a study of T cell repertoires in cytomegalovirus infection. TCRdb fed the reads into MiXCR, producing one record per CDR3 protein. The repertoire holds 550,000 to 850,000 distinct CDR3 sequences, around 32% seen once, with about 20% in the top ten. The antigens of these receptors remain unknown. This material consisted of cultured PBMCs, taken from culture after CMV antigen stimulation. All receptors derive from a human donor in good health (CMV status not recorded). Some clones in this sample may be carry-over from other donors' samples. CDR3s include the opening cysteine and the closing phenylalanine or tryptophan. Fields, in order: V gene, D gene, J gene, clone size, CDR3 protein, CDR3 DNA. The D gene is left open where the match is weak. Clone size, where shown, is once, few, many, or a class for clones that have expanded.

TRBV12-3/TRBV12-4	-	TRBJ1-5	few	CASSPGGGQTGEPQHF	TGTGCCAGCAGCCCGGGGGGGGGCCAAACAGGAGAGCCCCAGCATTTT
TRBV20-1	TRBD1	TRBJ2-7	-	CSAQKRDSPSEQYF	TGCAGTGCGCAAAAACGGGACAGTCCCTCCGAGCAGTACTTC
TRBV6-5	-	TRBJ2-3	-	CASSLRLETDTQYF	TGTGCCAGCAGCCTAAGGCTAGAAACTGATACGCAGTATTTT
TRBV12-3/TRBV12-4	-	TRBJ2-6	few	CASAFRRGASGANVLTF	TGTGCCAGCGCTTTTCGCCGGGGGGCCTCTGGGGCCAACGTCCTGACTTTC
TRBV7-2	-	TRBJ1-5	many	CASSPQGGGNQPQHF	TGTGCCAGCAGCCCCCAGGGAGGGGGCAATCAGCCCCAGCATTTT
TRBV7-8	TRBD1	TRBJ1-3	-	CASKRDRPSGNTIYF	TGTGCCAGCAAGAGGGACAGGCCCTCTGGAAACACCATATATTTT
TRBV5-1	-	TRBJ1-5	-	CASAPLSNQPQHF	TGCGCCAGCGCCCCATTAAGCAATCAGCCCCAGCATTTT
TRBV7-9	-	TRBJ1-4	-	CASSPSGGAGEKLFF	TGTGCCAGCAGCCCAAGTGGGGGGGCGGGTGAAAAACTGTTTTTT
TRBV27	-	TRBJ2-3	-	CASSLRGWGTDTQYF	TGTGCCAGCAGTTTGAGGGGGTGGGGTACAGATACGCAGTATTTT
TRBV7-8	-	TRBJ2-7	-	CASSFFPMRVEQYF	TGTGCCAGCAGCTTCTTCCCCATGAGGGTCGAGCAGTACTTC
TRBV7-9	-	TRBJ1-2	few	CASSLGGRDYGYTF	TGTGCCAGCAGTTTGGGGGGGCGAGACTATGGCTACACCTTC
TRBV7-2	-	TRBJ1-5	many	CASSLVGDSFLRNQPQHF	TGTGCCAGCAGCTTAGTGGGAGACTCCTTTCTCCGCAATCAGCCCCAGCATTTT
TRBV4-2	TRBD2	TRBJ2-2	-	CASSQEVRSSSGGLRGTGELFF	TGTGCCAGCAGCCAAGAAGTCCGGAGTAGTAGCGGGGGCCTACGAGGCACCGGGGAGCTGTTTTTT
TRBV12-3/TRBV12-4	TRBD2	TRBJ2-3	-	CASSSTSGEGTDTQYF	TGTGCCAGCAGTTCCACTAGCGGGGAGGGAACAGATACGCAGTATTTT
TRBV7-2	-	TRBJ1-3	few	CASSHRTKIGSSGNTIYF	TGTGCCAGCAGCCACCGAACCAAGATTGGGAGCTCTGGAAACACCATATATTTT
TRBV5-4	TRBD2	TRBJ2-3	-	CASSLGMGLAGADTDTQYF	TGTGCCAGCAGCTTGGGTATGGGGCTAGCGGGAGCCGACACAGATACGCAGTATTTT
TRBV27	TRBD1	TRBJ2-3	-	CASRDRGTDTQYF	TGTGCCAGCAGGGACAGGGGCACAGATACGCAGTATTTT
TRBV27	TRBD1	TRBJ1-4	-	CASSTAAGTAEKLFF	TGTGCCAGCAGCACAGCCGCCGGGACAGCTGAAAAACTGTTTTTT
TRBV10-3	-	TRBJ2-3	-	CAIAQDTDTQYF	TGTGCCATAGCTCAGGACACAGATACGCAGTATTTT
TRBV20-1	TRBD1	TRBJ2-1	-	CSAPKQGLSSYNEQFF	TGCAGTGCTCCTAAACAGGGGCTCAGCTCCTACAATGAGCAGTTCTTC
TRBV3-1	-	TRBJ1-6	-	CASRTGIGYNSPLHF	TGTGCCAGCAGGACAGGAATAGGATATAATTCACCCCTCCACTTT
TRBV28	-	TRBJ1-2	-	CASRYYRSHGGYTF	TGTGCCAGCAGATACTACAGGTCGCACGGGGGCTACACCTTC
TRBV20-1	-	TRBJ1-6	few	CSAPTGGTTSSYNSPLHF	TGCAGTGCTCCGACAGGAGGTACGACTAGCTCCTATAATTCACCCCTCCACTTT
TRBV7-8	-	TRBJ2-7	-	CASSWAAGEQYF	TGTGCCAGCAGCTGGGCTGCGGGCGAGCAGTACTTC
TRBV19	-	TRBJ1-1	few	CASSPVGKGAKYTEAFF	TGTGCCAGTAGCCCCGTAGGTAAAGGGGCAAAATACACTGAAGCTTTCTTT
TRBV7-2	-	TRBJ1-6	few	CASSLEYLGGISSPLHF	TGTGCCAGCAGCTTAGAATACTTGGGGGGGATCTCTTCACCCCTCCACTTT
TRBV7-2	TRBD1	TRBJ2-5	many	CASSPDRVRETQYF	TGTGCCAGCAGCCCGGACAGGGTCCGAGAGACCCAGTACTTC
TRBV12-3/TRBV12-4	-	TRBJ2-7	many	CASSFGSEQYF	TGTGCCAGCAGCTTTGGGAGCGAGCAGTACTTC
TRBV6-2/TRBV6-3	-	TRBJ1-1	-	CASSEGAENTEAFF	TGTGCCAGCAGTGAAGGGGCAGAGAACACTGAAGCTTTCTTT
TRBV12-3/TRBV12-4	-	TRBJ1-1	many	CASSLLSGSTEAFF	TGTGCCAGCAGCCTACTGTCCGGGAGCACTGAAGCTTTCTTT
TRBV6-1	-	TRBJ1-1	few	CASRMGHLNTEAFF	TGTGCCAGCAGGATGGGACACCTGAACACTGAAGCTTTCTTT
TRBV4-1	-	TRBJ1-5	many	CASTLGGGNQPQHF	TGCGCCAGCACCTTAGGAGGGGGGAATCAGCCCCAGCATTTT
TRBV19	-	TRBJ1-4	few	CASSDRGVEATNEKLFF	TGTGCCAGTAGTGACCGCGGGGTTGAAGCAACTAATGAAAAACTGTTTTTT
TRBV7-2	-	TRBJ2-5	many	CASGRGGVETQYF	TGTGCCAGCGGGCGTGGAGGAGTAGAGACCCAGTACTTC
TRBV27	TRBD2	TRBJ2-1	few	CASSPSFEREAYNEQFF	TGTGCCAGCAGTCCCTCTTTCGAGCGGGAAGCCTACAATGAGCAGTTCTTC
TRBV7-6	TRBD1	TRBJ2-1	-	CASSQITGDEQFF	TGTGCCAGCAGCCAAATTACAGGGGATGAGCAGTTCTTC
TRBV10-3	-	TRBJ2-5	-	CAISVRGTETQYF	TGTGCCATCAGTGTGCGGGGCACGGAGACCCAGTACTTC
TRBV10-1	TRBD1	TRBJ1-2	-	CAKRPDAGGINYGYTF	TGCGCCAAGAGACCCGACGCAGGGGGCATAAACTATGGCTACACCTTC
TRBV4-2	-	TRBJ2-1	-	CASSADRSSYNEQFF	TGTGCCAGCAGCGCAGACAGGAGCTCCTACAATGAGCAGTTCTTC
TRBV12-3/TRBV12-4	-	TRBJ2-5	few	CASSFNEGQETQYF	TGTGCCAGCAGTTTTAATGAGGGACAAGAGACCCAGTACTTC
TRBV4-3	-	TRBJ1-5	few	CASSQRWQGGQPQHF	TGCGCCAGCAGCCAAAGGTGGCAGGGAGGCCAGCCCCAGCATTTT
TRBV6-2/TRBV6-3	TRBD2	TRBJ2-3	-	CASSYGTSGTTDTQYF	TGTGCCAGCAGTTACGGGACTAGCGGGACAACAGATACGCAGTATTTT
TRBV6-4	-	TRBJ1-1	-	CASSDGQTLHLNTEAFF	TGTGCCAGCAGTGACGGACAGACGCTGCATTTGAACACTGAAGCTTTCTTT
TRBV7-2	-	TRBJ1-5	many	CASSRQQGPNQPQHF	TGTGCCAGCAGTCGACAACAGGGCCCGAATCAGCCCCAGCATTTT
TRBV30	TRBD1	TRBJ2-7	-	CAWGPDRDYEQYF	TGTGCCTGGGGCCCGGACAGGGACTACGAGCAGTACTTC
TRBV2	TRBD2	TRBJ2-1	-	CASTRLAHEQFF	TGTGCCAGCACCCGACTAGCCCATGAGCAGTTCTTC
TRBV7-6	TRBD2	TRBJ2-3	many	CASSLVGTSGGNTDTQYF	TGTGCCAGCAGCTTAGTGGGGACTAGCGGGGGCAACACAGATACGCAGTATTTT
TRBV20-1	-	TRBJ1-2	-	CSARGTVEGGYTF	TGCAGTGCTAGAGGGACAGTCGAGGGGGGCTACACCTTC
TRBV27	-	TRBJ2-7	few	CASSLSRGAYEQYF	TGTGCCAGCAGTTTAAGTAGGGGGGCCTACGAGCAGTACTTC
TRBV7-6	-	TRBJ2-7	few	CASSLGQRVTYEQYF	TGTGCCAGCAGCTTAGGACAGAGAGTAACCTACGAGCAGTACTTC
TRBV20-1	-	TRBJ2-1	-	CSARDRRGRVVYNEQFF	TGCAGTGCTAGAGATAGACGCGGGCGGGTAGTGTACAATGAGCAGTTCTTC
TRBV7-6	-	TRBJ2-3	few	CASSLFDGTSTDTQYF	TGTGCCAGCAGCTTATTCGACGGAACTAGCACAGATACGCAGTATTTT
TRBV9	TRBD1	TRBJ2-5	-	CASSVQTGTETQYF	TGTGCCAGCAGCGTACAGACAGGGACGGAGACCCAGTACTTC
TRBV7-8	TRBD2	TRBJ2-5	-	CASSTRLAVMGETQYF	TGTGCCAGCAGCACAAGACTAGCGGTCATGGGAGAGACCCAGTACTTC
TRBV6-6	TRBD1	TRBJ2-3	few	CASTRQGLASAEDTQYF	TGTGCCAGCACCCGACAGGGGTTGGCTAGCGCTGAAGATACGCAGTATTTT
TRBV7-2	-	TRBJ1-5	many	CASSLESSRNQPQHF	TGTGCCAGCAGCTTAGAAAGTTCTCGCAATCAGCCCCAGCATTTT
TRBV19	-	TRBJ2-1	-	CASSTRPAGNEQFF	TGTGCCAGTAGTACCCGACCTGCTGGGAATGAGCAGTTCTTC